This is a list of T cell receptor beta chains from one sample in a study of OX40 agonist ivuxolimab in advanced cancers. This table comes from immunoSEQ multiplex PCR, and its TCRdb copy is limited to in-frame clones, with some not included. Of approximately 40,000 clones listed, 80% to 95% are singletons. Source: CD4+ or CD8+ T cells sorted from blood, taken in a trial of the OX40 agonist ivuxolimab. These receptor sequences come from an adult with an advanced solid tumor such as melanoma, head and neck, liver or kidney cancer. Each CDR3 is given with its conserved first and last residue.

TRBJ2-2 TRBV10-3 CAISEGVGGELFF
TRBJ2-2 TRBV6-5 CASSYSGRGYTGELFF
TRBJ2-3 TRBV21-1 CASSKEEGGPSTDTQYF
TRBJ1-2 TRBV29-1 CSVLPDRGLFNYGYTF
TRBJ1-1 TRBV7-9 CASSLLTENTEAFF
TRBJ2-1 TRBV19 CASSMVARSSYNEQFF
TRBJ1-1 TRBV7-3 CASSLIGGEAFF
TRBJ2-3 TRBV7-9 CASSSYRPTDTQYF
TRBJ1-2 TRBV27 CASWTLGAMMDGYTF
TRBJ2-1 TRBV7-9 CASSPRPLAGDGDEQFF
TRBJ2-6 TRBV19 CASTLGLRRGHSGANVLTF
TRBJ2-5 TRBV7-2 CASSLAPPLGKETQYF
TRBJ1-4 TRBV6-5 CASSQGSEKLFF
TRBJ2-3 TRBV19 CASSLGDSTDTQYF
TRBJ2-5 TRBV29-1 CSVPPGQAIPRQETQYF
TRBJ1-2 TRBV9 CASSVGQVGPVYGYTF
TRBJ2-2 TRBV7-6 CASTLYNERPPGGELFF